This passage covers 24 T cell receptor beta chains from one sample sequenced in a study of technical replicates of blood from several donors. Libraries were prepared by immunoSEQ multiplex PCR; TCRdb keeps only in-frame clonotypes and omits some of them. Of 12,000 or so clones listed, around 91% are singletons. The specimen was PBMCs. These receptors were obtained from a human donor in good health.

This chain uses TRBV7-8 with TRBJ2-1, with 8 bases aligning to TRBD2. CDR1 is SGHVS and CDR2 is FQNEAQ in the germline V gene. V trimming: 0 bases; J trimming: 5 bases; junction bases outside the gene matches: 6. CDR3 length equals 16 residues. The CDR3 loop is CASSLALLAVNNEQFF. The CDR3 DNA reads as TGTGCCAGCAGCTTAGCGTTACTAGCGGTCAACAATGAGCAGTTCTTC.

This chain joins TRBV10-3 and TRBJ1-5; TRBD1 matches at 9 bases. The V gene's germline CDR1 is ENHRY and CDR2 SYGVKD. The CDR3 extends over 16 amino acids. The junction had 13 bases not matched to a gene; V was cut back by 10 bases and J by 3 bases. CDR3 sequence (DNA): TGTGCCACCGGGGGACAGGGAGGGATTAACAATCAGCCCCAGCATTTT. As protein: CATGGQGGINNQPQHF.

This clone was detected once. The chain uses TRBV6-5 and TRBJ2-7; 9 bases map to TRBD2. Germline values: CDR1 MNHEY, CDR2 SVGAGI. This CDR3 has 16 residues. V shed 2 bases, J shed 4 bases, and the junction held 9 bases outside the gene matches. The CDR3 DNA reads TGTGCCAGCAGTTACGGAAGGGTAGCGGGAGTGTACGAGCAGTACTTC. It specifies CASSYGRVAGVYEQYF.

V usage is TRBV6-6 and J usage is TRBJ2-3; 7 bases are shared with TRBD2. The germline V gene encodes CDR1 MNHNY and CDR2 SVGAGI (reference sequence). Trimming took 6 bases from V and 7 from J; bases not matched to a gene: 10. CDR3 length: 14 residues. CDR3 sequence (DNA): TGTGCCAGCAGCCGCGGGACTAACTCCTATACGCAGTATTTT. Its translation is CASSRGTNSYTQYF.

The CDR3 protein is CASTPPSRQTYEQYF. The CDR3, as DNA: TGCGCCAGCACCCCCCCGTCGCGGCAAACCTACGAGCAGTACTTC. The chain uses TRBV5-1 and TRBJ2-7; D is undetermined. With 6 bases removed from V and 2 bases from J, the gap between germline ends came to 18 bases. Per the germline V gene, CDR1 is SGHRS and CDR2 is YFSETQ. The CDR3 consists of 15 residues.

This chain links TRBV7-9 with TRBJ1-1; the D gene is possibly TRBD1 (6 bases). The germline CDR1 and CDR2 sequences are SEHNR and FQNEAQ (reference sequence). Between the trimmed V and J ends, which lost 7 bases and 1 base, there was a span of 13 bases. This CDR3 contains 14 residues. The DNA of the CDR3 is TGTGCCAGCAATGGGGGCACTTGGAACACTGAAGCTTTCTTT. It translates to CASNGGTWNTEAFF. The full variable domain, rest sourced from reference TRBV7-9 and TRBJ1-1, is DTGVSQNPRHKITKRGQNVTFRCDPISEHNRLYWYRQTLGQGPEFLTYFQNEAQLEKSRLLSDRFSAERPKGSFSTLEIQRTEQGDSAMYLCASNGGTWNTEAFFGQGTRLTVV.

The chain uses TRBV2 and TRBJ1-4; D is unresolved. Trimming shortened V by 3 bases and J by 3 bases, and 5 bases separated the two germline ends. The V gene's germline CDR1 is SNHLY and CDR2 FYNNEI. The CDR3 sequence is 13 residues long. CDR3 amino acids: CASSDIANEKLFF. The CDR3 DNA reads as TGTGCCAGCAGTGATATTGCTAATGAAAAACTGTTTTTT.

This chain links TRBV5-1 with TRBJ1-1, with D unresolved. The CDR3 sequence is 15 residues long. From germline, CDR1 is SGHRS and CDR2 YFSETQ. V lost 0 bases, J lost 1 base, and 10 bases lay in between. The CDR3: CASSLVGRSNTEAFF. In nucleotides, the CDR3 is TGCGCCAGCAGCTTGGTTGGCAGGTCGAACACTGAAGCTTTCTTT.

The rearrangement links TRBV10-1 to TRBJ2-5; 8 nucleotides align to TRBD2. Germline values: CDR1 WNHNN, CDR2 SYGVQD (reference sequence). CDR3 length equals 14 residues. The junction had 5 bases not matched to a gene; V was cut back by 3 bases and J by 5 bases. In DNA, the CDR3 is TGCGCCAGCAGTGACAGCGGGAGTGTCGAGACCCAGTACTTC. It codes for CASSDSGSVETQYF.

The CDR3 DNA reads as TGTGCCTGGAGATTGTGGGAGAAGAACACCGGGGAGCTGTTTTTT. Translated, it gives CAWRLWEKNTGELFF. The V gene is TRBV30, the J gene TRBJ2-2; D possibly corresponds to TRBD2 (5 bases). There are 15 residues in the CDR3. V was clipped by 3 bases and J by 1 base, with 12 bases between them. Germline CDR1 GTSNPN, CDR2 SVGIG (reference sequence).

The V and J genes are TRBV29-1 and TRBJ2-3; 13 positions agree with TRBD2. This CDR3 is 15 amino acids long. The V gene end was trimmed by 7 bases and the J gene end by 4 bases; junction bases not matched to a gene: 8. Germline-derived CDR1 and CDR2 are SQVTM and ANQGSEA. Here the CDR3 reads CSDRTSGSRADTQYF. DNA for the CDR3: TGCAGCGATAGGACTAGCGGGAGTCGTGCAGATACGCAGTATTTT.

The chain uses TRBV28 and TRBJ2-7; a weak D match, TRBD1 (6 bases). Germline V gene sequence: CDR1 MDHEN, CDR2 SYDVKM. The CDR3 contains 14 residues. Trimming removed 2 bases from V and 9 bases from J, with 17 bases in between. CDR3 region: CASSLPRTAIPQYF. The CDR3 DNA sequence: TGTGCCAGCAGTTTACCTCGGACAGCCATACCGCAGTACTTC. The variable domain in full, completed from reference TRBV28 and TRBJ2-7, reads DVKVTQSSRYLVKRTGEKVFLECVQDMDHENMFWYRQDPGLGLRLIYFSYDVKMKEKGDIPEGYSVSREKKERFSLILESASTNQTSMYLCASSLPRTAIPQYFGPGTRLTVT.

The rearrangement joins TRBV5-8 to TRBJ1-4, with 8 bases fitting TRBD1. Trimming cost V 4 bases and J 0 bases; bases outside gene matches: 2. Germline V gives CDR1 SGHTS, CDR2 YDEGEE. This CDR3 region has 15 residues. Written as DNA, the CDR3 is TGTGCCAGCAGCAGGGGACAGGCAACTAATGAAAAACTGTTTTTT. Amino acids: CASSRGQATNEKLFF.

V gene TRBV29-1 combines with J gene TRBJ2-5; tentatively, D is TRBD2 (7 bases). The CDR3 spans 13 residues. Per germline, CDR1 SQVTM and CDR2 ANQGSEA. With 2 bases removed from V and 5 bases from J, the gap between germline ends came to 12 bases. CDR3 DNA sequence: TGCAGCGTTGAACCCCGGGGGGCGGAGACCCAGTACTTC. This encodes CSVEPRGAETQYF.

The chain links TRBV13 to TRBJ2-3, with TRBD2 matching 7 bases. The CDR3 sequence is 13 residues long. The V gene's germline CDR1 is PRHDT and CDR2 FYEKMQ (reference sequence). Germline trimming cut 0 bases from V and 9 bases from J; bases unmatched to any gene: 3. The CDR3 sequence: CASSLGQRGTQYF. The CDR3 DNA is TGTGCCAGCAGCTTAGGCCAGCGGGGCACGCAGTATTTT.

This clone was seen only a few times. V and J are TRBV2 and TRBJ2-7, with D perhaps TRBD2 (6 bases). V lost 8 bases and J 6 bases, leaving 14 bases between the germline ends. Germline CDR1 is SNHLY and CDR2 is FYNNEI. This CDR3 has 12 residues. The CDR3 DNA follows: TGTGCCAGCCGGGAGTGGGAAGGCGAGCAGTACTTC. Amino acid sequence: CASREWEGEQYF. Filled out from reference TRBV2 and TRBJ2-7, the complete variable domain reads EPEVTQTPSHQVTQMGQEVILRCVPISNHLYFYWYRQILGQKVEFLVSFYNNEISEKSEIFDDQFSVERPDGSNFTLKIRSTKLEDSAMYFCASREWEGEQYFGPGTRLTVT.

The CDR3 is CASSRTVQETQYF. CDR3 DNA: TGTGCCAGTAGCCGGACAGTCCAAGAGACCCAGTACTTC. The rearrangement joins TRBV19 to TRBJ2-5; D might be TRBD1 (6 bases). CDR1 is LNHDA and CDR2 is SQIVND in the germline V gene (reference sequence). The CDR3 sequence is 13 residues long. Trimming stripped 6 bases from V and 1 base from J, with 9 bases between. Full variable domain (outside the CDR3, taken from reference TRBV19 and TRBJ2-5): DGGITQSPKYLFRKEGQNVTLSCEQNLNHDAMYWYRQDPGQGLRLIYYSQIVNDFQKGDIAEGYSVSREKKESFPLTVTSAQKNPTAFYLCASSRTVQETQYFGPGTRLLVL.

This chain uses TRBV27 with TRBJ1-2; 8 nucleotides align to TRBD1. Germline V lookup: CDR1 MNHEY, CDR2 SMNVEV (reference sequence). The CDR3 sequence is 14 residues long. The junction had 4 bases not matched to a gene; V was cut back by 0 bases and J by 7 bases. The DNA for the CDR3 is TGTGCCAGCAGTTTATCACGGACAGGGTCTGGCTACACCTTC. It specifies CASSLSRTGSGYTF.

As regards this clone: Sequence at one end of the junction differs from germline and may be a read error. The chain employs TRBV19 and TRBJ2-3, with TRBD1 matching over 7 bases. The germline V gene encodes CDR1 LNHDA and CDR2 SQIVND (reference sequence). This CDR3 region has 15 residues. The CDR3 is CASRIGQEGTDTQYF. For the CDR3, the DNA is TGTGCCAGTAGAATAGGACAGGAGGGCACAGATACGCAGTATTTT.

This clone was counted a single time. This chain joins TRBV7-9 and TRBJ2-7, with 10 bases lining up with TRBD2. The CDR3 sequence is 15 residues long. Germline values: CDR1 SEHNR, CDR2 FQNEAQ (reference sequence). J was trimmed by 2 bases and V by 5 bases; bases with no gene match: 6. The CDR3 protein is CASSQAGGRAYEQYF. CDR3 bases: TGTGCCAGCAGCCAAGCGGGAGGGAGGGCCTACGAGCAGTACTTC.

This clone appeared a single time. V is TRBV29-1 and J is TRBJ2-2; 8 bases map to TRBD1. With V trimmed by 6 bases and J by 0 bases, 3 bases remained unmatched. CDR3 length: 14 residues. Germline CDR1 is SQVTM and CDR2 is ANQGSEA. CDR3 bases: TGCAGCGTCGCAGGGGGCGCGAACACCGGGGAGCTGTTTTTT. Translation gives CSVAGGANTGELFF.

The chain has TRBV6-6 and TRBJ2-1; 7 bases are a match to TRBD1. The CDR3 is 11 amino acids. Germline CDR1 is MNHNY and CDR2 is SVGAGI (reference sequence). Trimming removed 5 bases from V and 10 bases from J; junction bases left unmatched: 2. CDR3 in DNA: TGTGCCAGCAGTACGGGACAGGAGCAGTTCTTC. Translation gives CASSTGQEQFF.

The CDR3: CASSLLGPGREDYGYTF. The CDR3 DNA sequence: TGTGCCAGCAGTTTATTAGGTCCGGGCAGGGAGGACTATGGCTACACCTTC. The rearrangement uses TRBV27 and TRBJ1-2; maybe TRBD1 (5 bases). The CDR3 is 17 amino acids. Trimming left V 1 base short and J 3 bases short, with 18 bases between. The V gene's germline CDR1 is MNHEY and CDR2 SMNVEV (reference sequence).

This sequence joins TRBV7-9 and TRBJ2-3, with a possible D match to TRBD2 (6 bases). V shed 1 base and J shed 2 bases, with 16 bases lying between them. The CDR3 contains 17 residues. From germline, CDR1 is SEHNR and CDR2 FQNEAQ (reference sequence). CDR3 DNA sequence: TGTGCCAGCAGCTTAGGCGGGGCTAGCGATCACACAGATACGCAGTATTTT. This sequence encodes CASSLGGASDHTDTQYF.